These 5 T cell receptor beta chains share one sample of origin, sequenced in a study of human T cells and chemical hapten exposure. TCRdb called the RACE reads again in MiXCR, with one record for every CDR3 protein. This sample has 330,000 or so distinct CDR3 sequences, with about 6% found just once. Stated time point: patch test 2, 6 weeks after DPC sensitization. Regarding treatment: therapeutic diphenylcyclopropenone sensitization with weekly scalp DPC. Sequenced material: whole blood, taken in connection with sensitization to the hapten diphenylcyclopropenone (DPC). All receptors come from a woman aged 18-30 years with alopecia areata. Some clones in this sample may be carry-over from other donors' samples.

There are many counts of this clonotype. The chain employs TRBV6-5 and TRBJ1-5; D is undetermined. This CDR3 has 15 residues. Trimming took 2 bases from V and 0 from J, leaving 8 bases between them. Germline values: CDR1 MNHEY, CDR2 SVGAGI. The CDR3 spells CASSYGRYSNQPQHF. The CDR3 DNA reads TGTGCCAGCAGTTACGGCAGGTATAGCAATCAGCCCCAGCATTTT.

The chain employs TRBV6-2 or TRBV6-3 and TRBJ2-3; D unclear. The CDR3 is made up of 12 amino acids. The V gene's germline CDR1 is MNHEY and CDR2 SVGEGT. V lost 4 bases and J 4 bases, leaving 6 bases between the germline ends. The CDR3 nucleotides are TGTGCCAGCAGTTCCGGGCCAGATACGCAGTATTTT. This sequence encodes CASSSGPDTQYF.

This clonotype showed up many times. The chain uses TRBV7-2 and TRBJ2-1; 7 bases line up with TRBD2. The junction had 20 bases not matched to a gene; V was cut back by 8 bases and J by 7 bases. This CDR3 is 17 amino acids long. Germline assignment: CDR1 SGHTA and CDR2 FQGNSA. CDR3 region: CASGRNPTTSLGNEQFF. The DNA of the CDR3 is TGTGCCAGCGGGAGAAATCCCACGACTAGCTTGGGTAATGAGCAGTTCTTC.

This chain connects TRBV7-2 to TRBJ1-1, with TRBD1 as a possible D gene (5 bases). Germline assignment: CDR1 SGHTA and CDR2 FQGNSA. Trimming stripped 6 bases from V and 7 bases from J, with 15 bases between. This CDR3 is built from 13 residues. DNA of the CDR3: TGTGCCAGCAGACTTAGCCTTAGGGGTGAAGCTTTCTTT. This encodes CASRLSLRGEAFF.

The J gene is TRBJ1-4, the V gene TRBV20-1; maybe TRBD1 (6 bases). This CDR3 region has 15 residues. The germline CDR1 and CDR2 sequences are DFQATT and SNEGSKA (reference sequence). V dropped 0 bases and J dropped 8 bases, with 16 bases sitting between them. CDR3 sequence (DNA): TGCAGTGCTAGAGATTCTCGCAGGGGCTGGGAAAAACTGTTTTTT. Translation: CSARDSRRGWEKLFF.